The 4 T cell receptor beta chains below all came from one sample that was sequenced in a study of blood T cell repertoires in COVID-19. The protocol was immunoSEQ multiplex PCR, while the TCRdb copy is restricted to in-frame clones and leaves out a portion. The sample yields approximately 140,000 clones, approximately 83% seen once. The sequenced sample consisted of peripheral blood. The receptor source for this set is a man in his 70s with acute or convalescent COVID-19.

J is TRBJ2-2 and V is TRBV5-6; D ambiguous. The germline V gene has CDR1 SGHDT and CDR2 YYEEEE. V dropped 4 bases and J dropped 0 bases, with 7 bases sitting between them. The CDR3 sequence is 14 residues long. CDR3 nucleotides: TGTGCCAGCAGCCCGACATCGAACACCGGGGAGCTGTTTTTT. Translation gives CASSPTSNTGELFF.

The V call is TRBV25-1, the J call TRBJ2-2; possible D gene TRBD2, 5 bases. V lost 5 bases and J 7 bases, leaving 11 bases between the germline ends. The CDR3 consists of 13 residues. The germline V gene has CDR1 MGHDK and CDR2 SYGVNS. CDR3 in amino acids: CASSISRDGELFF. The DNA for the CDR3 is TGTGCCAGCAGTATCTCCCGGGACGGGGAGCTGTTTTTT.

The chain uses TRBV7-3 and TRBJ2-1; 7 positions match TRBD2. V was clipped by 1 base and J by 5 bases; unmatched bases: 2. This CDR3 region has 14 residues. Germline lookup yields CDR1 SGHTA and CDR2 FQGTGA. The CDR3 nucleotides are TGTGCCAGCAGCTTAAGGGGGGGAAACAATGAGCAGTTCTTC. This gives the protein CASSLRGGNNEQFF.

This chain connects TRBV6-5 to TRBJ2-2; 10 positions match TRBD1. After removal of 6 bases from V and 4 bases from J, the junction contained 5 bases not matched to a gene. The CDR3 is 15 residues long. The germline CDR1 and CDR2 sequences are MNHEY and SVGAGI. The CDR3 sequence: CASSSDRGTTGELFF. Here the CDR3 DNA reads TGTGCCAGCAGCTCGGACAGGGGGACCACCGGGGAGCTGTTTTTT.